Listed below are T cell receptor beta chains from one sample, sequenced in a study of T cells in Graves' hyperthyroidism and ophthalmopathy. TCRdb passed the multiplex PCR reads through MiXCR, listing each CDR3 protein once. The sample includes approximately 380,000 distinct CDR3 sequences, under 20% of them seen just once. The sequenced sample was blood. These receptors were obtained from a young man with Graves' ophthalmopathy. Both conserved end residues are part of each CDR3. The D gene is left open where the match is weak. Rows give clone size only sometimes, using once, few, many, or a class for an expanded clone.

DNA,CDR3,J,V,D,size
TGCGCCAGCGGGACATCCGAGTACAATGAGCAGTTCTTC,CASGTSEYNEQFF,TRBJ2-1,TRBV5-1,NA,NA
TGTGCCAGCTCACAAGACAGGGGGCGGCCGGGGAGGAATTCACCCCTCCACTTT,CASSQDRGRPGRNSPLHF,TRBJ1-6,TRBV2,TRBD1,once
TGCAGTGCTCCAGACGGCGGGGTTGGTGAGCAGTACTTC,CSAPDGGVGEQYF,TRBJ2-7,TRBV20-1,NA,NA
TGTGCCAGCAGCCGGGGACAGGACACTGAAGCTTTCTTT,CASSRGQDTEAFF,TRBJ1-1,TRBV3-1,TRBD1,many
TGCGCCAGCAGCCAACTAGGGGCAACTAATGAAAAACTGTTTTTT,CASSQLGATNEKLFF,TRBJ1-4,TRBV4-1,NA,few
TGTGCCAGCAGCGCGTCGTTCGAATCCTACGAGCAGTACTTC,CASSASFESYEQYF,TRBJ2-7,TRBV11-1,NA,NA
TGTGCCAGAGGGACAGGGACAAATCAGCCCCAGCATTTT,CARGTGTNQPQHF,TRBJ1-5,TRBV2,TRBD1,many
TGTGCCAGCAGTTCCGCCCCAGGGGTCGACTATGGCTACACCTTC,CASSSAPGVDYGYTF,TRBJ1-2,TRBV12-3/TRBV12-4,NA,many
TGTGCCAGCAGTGAAGCGCTTCGTCACCTCCAAGAGACCCAGTACTTC,CASSEALRHLQETQYF,TRBJ2-5,TRBV6-1,NA,many
TGTGCCAGCAGACCGAATCTCGGAGGTGAGCAGTTCTTC,CASRPNLGGEQFF,TRBJ2-1,TRBV11-2,NA,many
TGTGCCAGCAGCTCCGTTGATATAGCGGTAGCCTCCTACGAGCAGTACTTC,CASSSVDIAVASYEQYF,TRBJ2-7,TRBV11-2,NA,many
TGCGCCAGCAGCCAAGATCGAGGAGGGAAGGGTGAGCAGTTCTTC,CASSQDRGGKGEQFF,TRBJ2-1,TRBV4-1,NA,few
TGCGCCAGCAGCCCGGCGGTCCAGGCGAACACTGAAGCTTTCTTT,CASSPAVQANTEAFF,TRBJ1-1,TRBV5-1,NA,many
TGTGCCAGCAGCTTCGGGTATCCCGCCCAAGAGACCCAGTACTTC,CASSFGYPAQETQYF,TRBJ2-5,TRBV11-2,NA,many
TGTGCCACCAGCAGCCCGGATGACGAGATGATAGGGGGGAGCACAGATACGCAGTATTTT,CATSSPDDEMIGGSTDTQYF,TRBJ2-3,TRBV15,NA,many
TGTGCCAGCACCCGTCAGGTCCCACTACTAGGCTACACCTTC,CASTRQVPLLGYTF,TRBJ1-2,TRBV28,NA,many
TGCAGCGTCAGGGACCCTTCCTACGAGCAGTACTTC,CSVRDPSYEQYF,TRBJ2-7,TRBV29-1,NA,NA
TGTGCCAGCAGCGCCGGACCGGGAGAAGGCTACACCTTC,CASSAGPGEGYTF,TRBJ1-2,TRBV3-1,NA,many
TGCAGTGGTAGTCCCGGGGGAGCGAACACTGAAGCTTTCTTT,CSGSPGGANTEAFF,TRBJ1-1,TRBV20-1,NA,once
TGCAGCGAGCGGATATGGAATGAGCAGTTCTTC,CSERIWNEQFF,TRBJ2-1,TRBV29-1,NA,few
TGCGCCAGCAGCTTGGGGCTAGCGGGGGGGATTTCCACAGATACGCAGTATTTT,CASSLGLAGGISTDTQYF,TRBJ2-3,TRBV5-1,TRBD2,many
TGTGCCAGCAGCCAGGGACAGGGACTAGATACGCAGTATTTT,CASSQGQGLDTQYF,TRBJ2-3,TRBV11-1,TRBD1,many
TGCAGTGCTAGTGCCGGGGGGGGGGAGACCCAGTACTTC,CSASAGGGETQYF,TRBJ2-5,TRBV20-1,TRBD2,many
TGTGCCAGCAGCTCTCTCGCCGGGGAAACAGATACGCAGTATTTT,CASSSLAGETDTQYF,TRBJ2-3,TRBV7-8,NA,many
TGTGCCACAGGGGGACTCACCCTCAATGAGCAGTTCTTC,CATGGLTLNEQFF,TRBJ2-1,TRBV15,NA,NA
TGTGCCAGCAGCTTGGAGGGGCAGAACACTGAAGCTTTCTTT,CASSLEGQNTEAFF,TRBJ1-1,TRBV7-8,NA,many
TGTGCCAGCAGTTGGACAGGTGTCTACAATGAGCAGTTCTTC,CASSWTGVYNEQFF,TRBJ2-1,TRBV6-2/TRBV6-3,TRBD1,few
TGTGCCAGCAGTTTATCAGGGGGAGATGATAGCACAGATACGCAGTATTTT,CASSLSGGDDSTDTQYF,TRBJ2-3,TRBV11-2,TRBD1,many
TGTGCCAGCAGCCAACCGACAGGGCCCACTGAAGCTTTCTTT,CASSQPTGPTEAFF,TRBJ1-1,TRBV14,TRBD1,NA
TGCAGTGCTAGAGTTCCCAGGCGCGACGCCGGGGAGCTGTTTTTT,CSARVPRRDAGELFF,TRBJ2-2,TRBV20-1,NA,NA
TGTGCCAGCAGCGAGAAACAGGGTTCGAACACCGGGGAGCTGTTTTTT,CASSEKQGSNTGELFF,TRBJ2-2,TRBV7-9,NA,few
TGTGCCAGCAAAAACACTGAAGCTTTCTTT,CASKNTEAFF,TRBJ1-1,TRBV12-3/TRBV12-4,NA,many
TGTGCCACCGGGACAGGGACAGATACGCAGTATTTT,CATGTGTDTQYF,TRBJ2-3,TRBV24-1,TRBD1,NA
TGTGCCACCAGCAGAGAAGGGGAGTCGGGCAATCAGCCCCAGCATTTT,CATSREGESGNQPQHF,TRBJ1-5,TRBV15,NA,NA
TGTGCCAGCAAAGACAGGGAGGAACAGCCCCAGCATTTT,CASKDREEQPQHF,TRBJ1-5,TRBV6-1,TRBD1,few
TGTGCCAGCAGCCCAGTGATGGTACTCCGCTCCTACGAGCAGTACTTC,CASSPVMVLRSYEQYF,TRBJ2-7,TRBV7-9,NA,few
TGTGCCAGCAGTTTACCCCCGCAACCGGACAGAGGGGGCTACACCTTC,CASSLPPQPDRGGYTF,TRBJ1-2,TRBV28,NA,many
TGCAGGGCCCCCTCGGCGGAGAACACTGAAGCTTTCTTT,CRAPSAENTEAFF,TRBJ1-1,TRBV20-1,NA,many
TGTGCCAGCAGCTTAGCGCGTGTCACGGCTTACTATGGCTACACCTTC,CASSLARVTAYYGYTF,TRBJ1-2,TRBV7-2,NA,few
TGCAGTGCCCCAGATTCCACAGATACGCAGTATTTT,CSAPDSTDTQYF,TRBJ2-3,TRBV20-1,NA,many
TGTGCCAGCAGCTTAGTTTCCAAGAGGGGGGAGCAGTACTTC,CASSLVSKRGEQYF,TRBJ2-7,TRBV13,NA,many
TGTGCCAGCAGCCAAGTCCTATTCGCCTACGAGCAGTACTTC,CASSQVLFAYEQYF,TRBJ2-7,TRBV14,NA,few